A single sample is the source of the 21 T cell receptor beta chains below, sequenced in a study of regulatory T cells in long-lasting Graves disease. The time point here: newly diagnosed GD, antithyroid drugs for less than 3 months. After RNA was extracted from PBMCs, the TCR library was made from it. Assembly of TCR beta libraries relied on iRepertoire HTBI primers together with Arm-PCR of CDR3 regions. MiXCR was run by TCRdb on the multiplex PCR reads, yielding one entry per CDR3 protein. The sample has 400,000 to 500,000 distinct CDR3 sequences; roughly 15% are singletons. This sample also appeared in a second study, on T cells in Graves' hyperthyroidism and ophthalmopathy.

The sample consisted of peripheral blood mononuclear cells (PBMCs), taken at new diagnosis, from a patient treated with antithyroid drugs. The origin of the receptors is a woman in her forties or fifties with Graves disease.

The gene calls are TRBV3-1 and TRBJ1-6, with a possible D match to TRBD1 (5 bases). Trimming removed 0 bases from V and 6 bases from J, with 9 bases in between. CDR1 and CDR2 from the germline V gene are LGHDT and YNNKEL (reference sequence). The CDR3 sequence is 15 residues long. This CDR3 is CASSQDTGRNSPLHF. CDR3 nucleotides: TGTGCCAGCAGCCAAGATACAGGCCGTAATTCACCCCTCCACTTT.

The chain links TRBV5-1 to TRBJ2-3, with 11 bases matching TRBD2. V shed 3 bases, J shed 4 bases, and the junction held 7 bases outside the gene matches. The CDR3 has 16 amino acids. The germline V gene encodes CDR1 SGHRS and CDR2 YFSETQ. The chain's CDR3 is CASSSPGLAVSDTQYF. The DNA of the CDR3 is TGCGCCAGCAGCTCGCCGGGACTAGCGGTTTCAGATACGCAGTATTTT.

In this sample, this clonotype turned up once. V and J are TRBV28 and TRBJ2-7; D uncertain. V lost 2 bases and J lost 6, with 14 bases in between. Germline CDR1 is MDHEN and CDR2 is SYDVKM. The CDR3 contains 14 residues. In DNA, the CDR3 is TGTGCCAGCAGTTTAGCAGGCAGACCCCTCGAGCAGTACTTC. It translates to CASSLAGRPLEQYF.

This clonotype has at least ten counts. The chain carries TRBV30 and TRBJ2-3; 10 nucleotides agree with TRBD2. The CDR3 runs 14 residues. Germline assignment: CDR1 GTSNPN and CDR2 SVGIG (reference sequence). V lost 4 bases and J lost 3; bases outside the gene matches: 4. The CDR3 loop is CAWNSGRATDTQYF. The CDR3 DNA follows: TGTGCCTGGAACAGCGGGAGGGCGACAGATACGCAGTATTTT.

The CDR3 DNA sequence: TGTGCCAGCAGCGTAGACGTCACACATGGGGCCCAGTACTTC. Encoded protein: CASSVDVTHGAQYF. This chain links TRBV9 with TRBJ2-3; D not resolved. The DNA end is more similar to TRBJ2-5, so the J call may be wrong. The CDR3 sequence is 14 residues long. CDR1 is SGDLS, CDR2 YYNGEE, per germline.

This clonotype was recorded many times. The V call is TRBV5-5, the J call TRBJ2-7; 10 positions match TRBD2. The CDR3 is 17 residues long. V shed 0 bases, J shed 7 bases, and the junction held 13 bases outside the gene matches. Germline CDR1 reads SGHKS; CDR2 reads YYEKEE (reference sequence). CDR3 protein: CASSLGGSGRALGEQYF. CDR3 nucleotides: TGTGCCAGCAGCTTGGGGGGGAGCGGGAGGGCGTTGGGGGAGCAGTACTTC.

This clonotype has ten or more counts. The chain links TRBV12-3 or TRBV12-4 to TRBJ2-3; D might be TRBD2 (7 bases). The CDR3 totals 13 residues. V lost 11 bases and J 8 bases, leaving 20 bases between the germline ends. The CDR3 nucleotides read TGTGCCGGCATCCACGGGGGGCGGGGTACGCAGTATTTT. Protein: CAGIHGGRGTQYF.

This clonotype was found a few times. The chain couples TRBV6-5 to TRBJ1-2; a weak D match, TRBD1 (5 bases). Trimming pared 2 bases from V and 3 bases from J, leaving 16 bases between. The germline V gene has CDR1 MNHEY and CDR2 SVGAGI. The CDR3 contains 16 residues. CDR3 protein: CASSYPGQGEDYGYTF. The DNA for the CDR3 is TGTGCCAGCAGTTACCCAGGGCAAGGAGAGGACTATGGCTACACCTTC.

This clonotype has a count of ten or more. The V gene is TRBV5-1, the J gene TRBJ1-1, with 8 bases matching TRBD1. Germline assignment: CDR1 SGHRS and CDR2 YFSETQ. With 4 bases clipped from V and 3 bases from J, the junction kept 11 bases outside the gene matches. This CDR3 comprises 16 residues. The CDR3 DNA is TGCGCCAGCAGCCCCCGGACAGGGCTTCGGCACACTGAAGCTTTCTTT. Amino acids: CASSPRTGLRHTEAFF.

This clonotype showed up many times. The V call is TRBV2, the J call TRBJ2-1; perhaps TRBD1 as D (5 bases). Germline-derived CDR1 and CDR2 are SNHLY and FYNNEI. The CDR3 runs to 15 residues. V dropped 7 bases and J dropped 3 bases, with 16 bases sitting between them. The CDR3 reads CASKLGLGVYNEQFF. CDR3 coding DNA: TGTGCCAGCAAGCTAGGGCTAGGGGTCTACAATGAGCAGTTCTTC.

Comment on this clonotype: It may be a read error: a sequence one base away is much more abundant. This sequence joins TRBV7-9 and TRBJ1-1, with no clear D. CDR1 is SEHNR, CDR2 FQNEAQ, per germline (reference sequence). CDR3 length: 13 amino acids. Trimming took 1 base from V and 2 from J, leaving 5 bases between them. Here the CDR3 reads CASSLVINTEAFF. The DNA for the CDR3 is TGTGCCAGCAGCTTAGTCATAAACACTGAAGCTTTCTTT. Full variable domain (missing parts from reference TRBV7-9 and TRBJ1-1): DTGVSQNPRHKITKRGQNVTFRCDPISEHNRLYWYRQTLGQGPEFLTYFQNEAQLEKSRLLSDRFSAERPKGSFSTLEIQRTEQGDSAMYLCASSLVINTEAFFGQGTRLTVV.

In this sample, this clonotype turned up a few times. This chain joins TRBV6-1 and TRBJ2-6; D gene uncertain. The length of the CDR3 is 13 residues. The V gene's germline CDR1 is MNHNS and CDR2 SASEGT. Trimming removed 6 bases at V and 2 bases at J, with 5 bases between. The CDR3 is CASSITGANVLTF. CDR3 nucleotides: TGTGCCAGCAGCATAACTGGGGCCAACGTCCTGACTTTC.

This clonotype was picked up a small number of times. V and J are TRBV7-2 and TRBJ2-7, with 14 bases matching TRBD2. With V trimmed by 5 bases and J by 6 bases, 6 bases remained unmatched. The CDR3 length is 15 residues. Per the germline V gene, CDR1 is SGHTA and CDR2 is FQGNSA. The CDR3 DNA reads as TGTGCCAGCAGCCCGGGACTAGCGGGAGTACCCGAGCAGTACTTC. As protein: CASSPGLAGVPEQYF.

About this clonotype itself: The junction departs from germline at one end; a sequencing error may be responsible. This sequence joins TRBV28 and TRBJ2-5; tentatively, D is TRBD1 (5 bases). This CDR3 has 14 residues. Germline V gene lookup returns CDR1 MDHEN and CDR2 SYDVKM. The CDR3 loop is CTSSFSRVGETQYF. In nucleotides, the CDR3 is TGTACCAGCAGTTTTTCCAGGGTGGGAGAGACCCAGTACTTC.

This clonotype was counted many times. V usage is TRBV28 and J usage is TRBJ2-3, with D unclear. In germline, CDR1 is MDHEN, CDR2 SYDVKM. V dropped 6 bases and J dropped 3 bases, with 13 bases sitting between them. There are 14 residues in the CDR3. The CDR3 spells CASSVADGTDTQYF. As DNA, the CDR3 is TGTGCCAGCAGCGTCGCTGACGGAACAGATACGCAGTATTTT.

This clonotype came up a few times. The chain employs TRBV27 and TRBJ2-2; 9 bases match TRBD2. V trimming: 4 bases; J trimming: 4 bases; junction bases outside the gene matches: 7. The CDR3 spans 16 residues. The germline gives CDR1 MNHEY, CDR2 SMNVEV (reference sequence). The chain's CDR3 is CASSSPEREVTGELFF. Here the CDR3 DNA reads TGTGCCAGCAGTTCCCCCGAGCGGGAGGTCACCGGGGAGCTGTTTTTT.

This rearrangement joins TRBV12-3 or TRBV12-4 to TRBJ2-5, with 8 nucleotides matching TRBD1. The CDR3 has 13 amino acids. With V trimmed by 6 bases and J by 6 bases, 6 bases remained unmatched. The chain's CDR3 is CASSRTGIKTQYF. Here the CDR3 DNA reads TGTGCCAGCAGCCGGACAGGGATTAAGACCCAGTACTTC.

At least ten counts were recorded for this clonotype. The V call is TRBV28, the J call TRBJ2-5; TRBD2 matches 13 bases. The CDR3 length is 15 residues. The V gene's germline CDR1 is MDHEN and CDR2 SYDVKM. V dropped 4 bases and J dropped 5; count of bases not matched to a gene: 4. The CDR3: CASSWTSGSGETQYF. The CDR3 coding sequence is TGTGCCAGCAGTTGGACTAGCGGGAGTGGTGAGACCCAGTACTTC.

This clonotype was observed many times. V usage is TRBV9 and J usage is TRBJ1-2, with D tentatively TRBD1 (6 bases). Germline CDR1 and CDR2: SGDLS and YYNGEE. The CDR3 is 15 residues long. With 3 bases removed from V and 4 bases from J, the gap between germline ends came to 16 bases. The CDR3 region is CASSGYRAEIYGYTF. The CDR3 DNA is TGTGCCAGCAGCGGATACAGGGCGGAGATCTATGGCTACACCTTC.

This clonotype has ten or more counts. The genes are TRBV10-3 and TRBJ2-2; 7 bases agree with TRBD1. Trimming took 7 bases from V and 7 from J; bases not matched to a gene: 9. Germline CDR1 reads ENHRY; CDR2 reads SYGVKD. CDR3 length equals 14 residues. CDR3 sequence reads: CAITSTGDVGELFF. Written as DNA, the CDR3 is TGTGCCATCACCTCAACAGGGGACGTCGGGGAGCTGTTTTTT.

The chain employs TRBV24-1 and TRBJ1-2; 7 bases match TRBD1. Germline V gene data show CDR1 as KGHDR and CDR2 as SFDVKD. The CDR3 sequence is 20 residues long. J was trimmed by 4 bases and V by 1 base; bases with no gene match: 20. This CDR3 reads CATSDFRVGGAYPTFYGYTF. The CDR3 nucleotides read TGTGCCACCAGTGATTTCCGGGTAGGGGGCGCGTACCCTACATTCTATGGCTACACCTTC.